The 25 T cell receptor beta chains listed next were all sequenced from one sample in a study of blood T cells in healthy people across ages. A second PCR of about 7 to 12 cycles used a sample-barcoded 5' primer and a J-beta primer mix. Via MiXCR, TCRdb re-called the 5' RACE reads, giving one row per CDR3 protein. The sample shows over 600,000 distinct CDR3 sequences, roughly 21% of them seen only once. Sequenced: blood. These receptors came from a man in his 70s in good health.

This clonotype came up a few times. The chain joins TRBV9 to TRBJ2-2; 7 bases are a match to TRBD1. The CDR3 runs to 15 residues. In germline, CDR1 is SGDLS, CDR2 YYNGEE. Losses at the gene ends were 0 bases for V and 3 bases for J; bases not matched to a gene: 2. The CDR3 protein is CASSVVGGHTGELFF. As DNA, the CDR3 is TGTGCCAGCAGCGTAGTAGGGGGCCACACCGGGGAGCTGTTTTTT.

The CDR3 reads CATSRDGRGDSYEQYF. The CDR3 region has the DNA TGTGCCACCAGCAGAGATGGGCGGGGGGATTCCTACGAGCAGTACTTC. V is TRBV15 and J is TRBJ2-7; 8 bases line up with TRBD2. J was trimmed by 1 base and V by 0 bases; bases with no gene match: 5. Per the germline V gene, CDR1 is LNHNV and CDR2 is YYDKDF (reference sequence). The CDR3 sequence is 16 residues long.

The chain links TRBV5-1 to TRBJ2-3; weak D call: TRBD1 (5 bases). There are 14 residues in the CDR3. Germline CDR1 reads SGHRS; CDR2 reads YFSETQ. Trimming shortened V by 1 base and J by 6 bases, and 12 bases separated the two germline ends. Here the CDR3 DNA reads TGCGCCAGCAGCTTGATGGCAGGGTCGGATACGCAGTATTTT. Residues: CASSLMAGSDTQYF. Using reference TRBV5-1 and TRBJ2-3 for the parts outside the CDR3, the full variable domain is KAGVTQTPRYLIKTRGQQVTLSCSPISGHRSVSWYQQTPGQGLQFLFEYFSETQRNKGNFPGRFSGRQFSNSRSEMNVSTLELGDSALYLCASSLMAGSDTQYFGPGTRLTVL.

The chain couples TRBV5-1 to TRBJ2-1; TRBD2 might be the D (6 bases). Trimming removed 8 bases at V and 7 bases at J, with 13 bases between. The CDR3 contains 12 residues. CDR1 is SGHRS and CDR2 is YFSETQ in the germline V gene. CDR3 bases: TGCGCCAGTGAATCCGGGGGTAATGAGCAGTTCTTC. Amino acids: CASESGGNEQFF.

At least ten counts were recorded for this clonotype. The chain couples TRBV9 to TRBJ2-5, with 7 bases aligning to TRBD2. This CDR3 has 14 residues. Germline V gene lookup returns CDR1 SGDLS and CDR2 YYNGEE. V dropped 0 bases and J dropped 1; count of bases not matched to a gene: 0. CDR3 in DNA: TGTGCCAGCAGCGTAGGACTAGCCCAAGAGACCCAGTACTTC. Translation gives CASSVGLAQETQYF.

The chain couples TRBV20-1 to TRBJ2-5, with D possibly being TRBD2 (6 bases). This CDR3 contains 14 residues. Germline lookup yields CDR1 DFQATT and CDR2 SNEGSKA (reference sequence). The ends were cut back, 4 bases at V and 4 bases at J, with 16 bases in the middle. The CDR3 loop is CSATPRGRGETQYF. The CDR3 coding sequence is TGCAGTGCTACCCCACGGGGGAGAGGAGAGACCCAGTACTTC.

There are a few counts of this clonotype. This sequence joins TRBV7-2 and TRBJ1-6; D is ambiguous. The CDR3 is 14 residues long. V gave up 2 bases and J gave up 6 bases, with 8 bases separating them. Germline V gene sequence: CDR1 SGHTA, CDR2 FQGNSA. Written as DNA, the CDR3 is TGTGCCAGCAGCTTACAGGCGGCTAATTCACCCCTCCACTTT. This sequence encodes CASSLQAANSPLHF.

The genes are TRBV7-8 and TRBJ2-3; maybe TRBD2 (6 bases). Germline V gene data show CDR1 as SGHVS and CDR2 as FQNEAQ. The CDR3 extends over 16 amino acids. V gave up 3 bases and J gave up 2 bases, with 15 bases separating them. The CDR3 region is CASSFSIADNTDTQYF. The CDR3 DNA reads TGTGCCAGCAGCTTCAGCATAGCGGATAACACAGATACGCAGTATTTT.

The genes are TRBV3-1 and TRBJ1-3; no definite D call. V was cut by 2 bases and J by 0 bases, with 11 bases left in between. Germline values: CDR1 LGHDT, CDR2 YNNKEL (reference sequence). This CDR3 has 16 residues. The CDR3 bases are TGTGCCAGCAGCCAACCCTGGGCTCCCTCTGGAAACACCATATATTTT. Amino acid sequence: CASSQPWAPSGNTIYF.

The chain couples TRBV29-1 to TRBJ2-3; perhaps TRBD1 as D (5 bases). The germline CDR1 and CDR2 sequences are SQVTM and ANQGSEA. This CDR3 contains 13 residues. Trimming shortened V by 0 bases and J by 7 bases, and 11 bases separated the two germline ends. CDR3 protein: CSVEDSRGNTQYF. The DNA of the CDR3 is TGCAGCGTTGAAGACTCTAGGGGAAATACGCAGTATTTT.

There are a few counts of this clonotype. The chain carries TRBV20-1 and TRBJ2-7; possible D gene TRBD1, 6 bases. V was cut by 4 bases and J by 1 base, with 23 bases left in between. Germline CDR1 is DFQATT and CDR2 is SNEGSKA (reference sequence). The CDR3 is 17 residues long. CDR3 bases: TGCAGTGCTACACCTTCTGGGGCAGGGGTGAGGTCCTACGAGCAGTACTTC. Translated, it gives CSATPSGAGVRSYEQYF.

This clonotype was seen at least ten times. The CDR3, as DNA: TGTGCCAGCAGTCCGGGACAGCTACAAGAGACCCAGTACTTC. Translated: CASSPGQLQETQYF. This rearrangement joins TRBV6-6 to TRBJ2-5, with 7 bases that match TRBD1. With V trimmed by 5 bases and J by 2 bases, 5 bases remained unmatched. The CDR3 extends over 14 amino acids. Germline V gene sequence: CDR1 MNHNY, CDR2 SVGAGI (reference sequence).

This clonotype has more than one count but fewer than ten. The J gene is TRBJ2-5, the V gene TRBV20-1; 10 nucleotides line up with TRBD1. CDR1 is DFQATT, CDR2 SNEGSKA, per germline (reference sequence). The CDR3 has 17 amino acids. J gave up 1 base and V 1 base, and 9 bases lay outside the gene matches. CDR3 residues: CSARGTGGIAVQETQYF. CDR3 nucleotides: TGCAGTGCTAGAGGGACAGGGGGGATAGCGGTCCAAGAGACCCAGTACTTC.

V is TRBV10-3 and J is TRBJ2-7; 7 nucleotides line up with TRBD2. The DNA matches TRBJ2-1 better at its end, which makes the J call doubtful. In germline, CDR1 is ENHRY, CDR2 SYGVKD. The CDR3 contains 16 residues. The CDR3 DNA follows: TGTGCCATCAGTGAGTACGGTAGCGGGCGGCACAATGAGCAGTTCTTC. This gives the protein CAISEYGSGRHNEQFF.

This CDR3 reads CSVEGSGGSYTEAFF. CDR3 nucleotide sequence: TGCAGCGTTGAAGGGTCAGGGGGCAGCTACACTGAAGCTTTCTTT. The chain uses TRBV29-1 and TRBJ1-1; the match to TRBD1 covers 8 bases. V lost 1 base to trimming and J lost 3 bases; unmatched junction nucleotides: 7. In germline, CDR1 is SQVTM, CDR2 ANQGSEA. This CDR3 comprises 15 residues.

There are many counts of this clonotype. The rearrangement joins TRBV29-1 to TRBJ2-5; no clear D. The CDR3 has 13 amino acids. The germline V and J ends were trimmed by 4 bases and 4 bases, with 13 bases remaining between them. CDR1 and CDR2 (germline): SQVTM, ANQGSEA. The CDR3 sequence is CSVGQVVLETQYF. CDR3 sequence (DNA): TGCAGCGTTGGCCAGGTTGTTCTAGAGACCCAGTACTTC.

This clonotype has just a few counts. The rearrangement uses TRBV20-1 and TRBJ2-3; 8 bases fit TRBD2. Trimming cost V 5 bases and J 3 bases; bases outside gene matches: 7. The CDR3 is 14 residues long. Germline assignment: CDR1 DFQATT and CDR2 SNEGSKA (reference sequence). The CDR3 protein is CSAFTLAGTDTQYF. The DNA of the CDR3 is TGCAGTGCTTTTACCTTAGCGGGAACAGATACGCAGTATTTT.

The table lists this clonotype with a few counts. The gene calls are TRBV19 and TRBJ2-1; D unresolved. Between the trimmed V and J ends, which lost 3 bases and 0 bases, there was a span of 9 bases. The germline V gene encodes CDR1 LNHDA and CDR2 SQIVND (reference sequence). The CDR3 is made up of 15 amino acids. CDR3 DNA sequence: TGTGCCAGTAGTATCGCACCCCGCTCCTACAATGAGCAGTTCTTC. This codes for CASSIAPRSYNEQFF.

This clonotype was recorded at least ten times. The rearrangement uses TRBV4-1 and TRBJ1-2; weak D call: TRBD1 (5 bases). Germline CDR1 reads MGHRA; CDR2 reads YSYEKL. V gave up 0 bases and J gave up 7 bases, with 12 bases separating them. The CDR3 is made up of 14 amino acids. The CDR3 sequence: CASSQEGRMSGYTF. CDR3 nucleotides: TGCGCCAGCAGCCAAGAGGGACGCATGTCTGGCTACACCTTC.

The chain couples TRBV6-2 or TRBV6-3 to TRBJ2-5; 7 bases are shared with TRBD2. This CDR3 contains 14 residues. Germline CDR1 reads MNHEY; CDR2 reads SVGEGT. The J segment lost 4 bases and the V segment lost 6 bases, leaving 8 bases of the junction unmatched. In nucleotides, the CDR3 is TGTGCCAGCAGCTCCAGCGGGACTCTAGAGACCCAGTACTTC. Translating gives CASSSSGTLETQYF.

The CDR3 region is CASSFGLGPKGFNEQFF. CDR3 coding DNA: TGCGCCAGCAGCTTTGGTCTGGGGCCCAAGGGCTTCAATGAGCAGTTCTTC. The chain has TRBV5-1 and TRBJ2-1, with TRBD1 as a possible D gene (5 bases). CDR1 and CDR2 from the germline V gene are SGHRS and YFSETQ. This CDR3 is built from 17 residues. Trimming shortened V by 2 bases and J by 6 bases, and 21 bases separated the two germline ends.

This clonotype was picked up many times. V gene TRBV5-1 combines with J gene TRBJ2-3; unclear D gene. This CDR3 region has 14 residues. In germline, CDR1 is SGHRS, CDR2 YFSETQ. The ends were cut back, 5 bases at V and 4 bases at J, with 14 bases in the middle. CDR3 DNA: TGCGCCAGCAGACCTGACCCTTACCCAGATACGCAGTATTTT. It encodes CASRPDPYPDTQYF.

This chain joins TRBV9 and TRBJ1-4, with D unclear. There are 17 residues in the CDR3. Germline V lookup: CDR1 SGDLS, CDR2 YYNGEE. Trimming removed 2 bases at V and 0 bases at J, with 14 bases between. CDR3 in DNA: TGTGCCAGCAGCGTTTGCATAGCCGATGCAACTAATGAAAAACTGTTTTTT. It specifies CASSVCIADATNEKLFF.

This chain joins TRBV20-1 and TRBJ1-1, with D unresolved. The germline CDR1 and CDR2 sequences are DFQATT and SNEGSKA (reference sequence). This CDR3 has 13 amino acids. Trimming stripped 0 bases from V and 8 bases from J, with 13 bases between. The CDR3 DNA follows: TGCAGTGCTAGAGATCACGAGAGGAGAGAAGCTTTCTTT. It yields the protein CSARDHERREAFF.

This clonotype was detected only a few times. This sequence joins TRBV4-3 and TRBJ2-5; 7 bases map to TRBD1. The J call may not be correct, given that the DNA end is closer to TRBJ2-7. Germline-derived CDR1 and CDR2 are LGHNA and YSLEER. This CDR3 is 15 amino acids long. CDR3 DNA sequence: TGCGCCAGCAGCCTTACCTGGGACAGCTCCTACGAGCAGTACTTC. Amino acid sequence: CASSLTWDSSYEQYF.